Listed below are T cell receptor beta chains from one sample, sequenced in a study of CDR3 diversity in severe acne. Using its own MiXCR run on the PCR reads, TCRdb lists one record per CDR3 protein. The profile shows roughly 100,000 distinct CDR3 sequences, about half of them singletons. The sample was blood. The receptors originated from a male donor with acne. Each CDR3 is given with its conserved first and last residue. The D gene is left open where the match is weak. Clone size is given for some rows only: seen once, a few or many times, or a class if the clone is expanded.

abundance	v_gene	d_gene	j_gene	CDR3aa	CDR3nt
many	TRBV6-5	-	TRBJ2-3	CASSYGADSRVDTQYF	TGTGCCAGCAGTTACGGAGCGGACTCACGAGTAGATACGCAGTATTTT
-	TRBV19	TRBD1	TRBJ1-5	CASSIGGQGYQPQHF	TGTGCCAGTAGTATCGGAGGACAGGGGTACCAGCCCCAGCATTTT
-	TRBV19	-	TRBJ1-5	CASSILGLLDSNQPQHF	TGTGCCAGTAGTATACTAGGACTTTTAGATAGCAATCAGCCCCAGCATTTT
many	TRBV20-1	TRBD2	TRBJ2-5	CSARGLAGVTLQETQYF	TGCAGTGCTAGAGGACTAGCGGGAGTAACCCTCCAAGAGACCCAGTACTTC
-	TRBV11-2	-	TRBJ2-1	CASSNQRWADGRNEQFF	TGTGCCAGCAGTAACCAGCGGTGGGCTGACGGGCGCAATGAGCAGTTCTTC
-	TRBV2	-	TRBJ2-2	CASILRNTGELVF	TGTGCCAGCATTTTAAGGAACACCGGGGAGCTGGTTTTT
many	TRBV4-2	TRBD2	TRBJ2-5	CASSQDRASGSETQYF	TGTGCCAGCAGCCAAGATCGTGCTAGCGGGAGCGAGACCCAGTACTTC
medium-sized	TRBV20-1	TRBD2	TRBJ2-1	CSARARTSGYNEQFF	TGCAGTGCTAGAGCCCGGACTAGCGGTTACAATGAGCAGTTCTTC
-	TRBV20-1	TRBD1	TRBJ2-5	CSAWDRTPETQYF	TGCAGTGCGTGGGACAGGACCCCGGAGACCCAGTACTTC
-	TRBV29-1	TRBD2	TRBJ2-5	CSVSLLAGEETQYF	TGCAGCGTCTCGTTACTAGCGGGAGAAGAGACCCAGTACTTC
-	TRBV7-9	-	TRBJ2-1	CASSLGLGQHEQFF	TGTGCCAGCAGCTTAGGATTGGGCCAGCATGAGCAGTTCTTC
many	TRBV5-1	-	TRBJ2-5	CASSYTGSGETQYF	TGCGCCAGCAGCTATACAGGGTCGGGAGAGACCCAGTACTTC
-	TRBV20-1	-	TRBJ2-6	CSAGAGANVLTF	TGCAGTGCTGGGGCCGGGGCCAACGTCCTGACTTTC
-	TRBV12-3/TRBV12-4	-	TRBJ1-2	CASSPTGPNYGYTF	TGTGCCAGCAGCCCTACAGGGCCCAACTATGGCTACACCTTC
-	TRBV10-3	TRBD1	TRBJ1-5	CAISPDRGSNQPQHF	TGTGCCATCAGTCCGGACAGGGGTAGCAATCAGCCCCAGCATTTT
-	TRBV12-3/TRBV12-4	-	TRBJ1-2	CASIGGGGYTF	TGTGCCAGCATTGGAGGGGGAGGCTACACCTTC
few	TRBV4-2	-	TRBJ1-2	CASSQPSGGDDGYTF	TGTGCCAGCAGCCAACCTTCTGGGGGGGACGATGGCTACACCTTC
-	TRBV7-9	-	TRBJ1-6	CASSTRGGASNSPLHF	TGTGCCAGCAGCACCCGAGGGGGGGCTTCTAATTCACCCCTCCACTTT
-	TRBV20-1	-	TRBJ2-7	CSANPLLGYEQYF	TGCAGTGCTAACCCTCTTCTTGGCTACGAGCAGTACTTC
-	TRBV12-3/TRBV12-4	TRBD1	TRBJ1-6	CASGDKTGAGGSYNSPLHF	TGTGCCAGCGGTGATAAGACAGGGGCCGGTGGCTCCTACAATTCACCCCTCCACTTT
medium-sized	TRBV20-1	TRBD2	TRBJ2-1	CSARPLFGGREYNEQFF	TGCAGTGCTAGACCCCTTTTTGGCGGGAGGGAGTACAATGAGCAGTTCTTC
-	TRBV10-3	TRBD1	TRBJ1-1	CAIRDRQGLARNTEAFF	TGTGCCATCAGGGATCGACAGGGATTAGCAAGAAACACTGAAGCTTTCTTT
-	TRBV25-1	TRBD1	TRBJ1-2	CASSTGQVNYGYTF	TGTGCCAGCAGTACTGGACAGGTTAACTATGGCTACACCTTC
-	TRBV20-1	-	TRBJ1-2	CSASPGDLAGYTF	TGCAGTGCTAGCCCGGGGGACCTCGCTGGCTACACCTTC
few	TRBV20-1	TRBD2	TRBJ2-1	CSAPSGRGNEQFF	TGCAGTGCCCCTAGCGGGAGGGGGAATGAGCAGTTCTTC